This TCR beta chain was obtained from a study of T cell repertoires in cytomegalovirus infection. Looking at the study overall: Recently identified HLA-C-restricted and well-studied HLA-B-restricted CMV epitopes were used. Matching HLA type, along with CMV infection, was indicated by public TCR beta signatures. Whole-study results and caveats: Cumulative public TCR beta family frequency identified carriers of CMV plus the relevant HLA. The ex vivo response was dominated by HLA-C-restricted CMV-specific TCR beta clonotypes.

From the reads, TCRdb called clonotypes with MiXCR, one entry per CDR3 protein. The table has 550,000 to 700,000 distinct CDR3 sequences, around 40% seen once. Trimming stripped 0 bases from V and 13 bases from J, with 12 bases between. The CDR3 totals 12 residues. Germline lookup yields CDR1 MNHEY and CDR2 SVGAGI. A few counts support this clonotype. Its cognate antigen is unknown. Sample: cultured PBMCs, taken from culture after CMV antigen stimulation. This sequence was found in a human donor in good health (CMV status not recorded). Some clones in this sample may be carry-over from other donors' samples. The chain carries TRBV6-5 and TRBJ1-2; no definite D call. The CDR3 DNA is TGTGCCAGCAGTTACTCAGGAGGGTCGGCCACCTTC. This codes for CASSYSGGSATF.